This TCR beta chain comes out of a study of T cell responses to AZD1222 COVID-19 vaccine. There are 14 residues in the CDR3. The V end was cut by 0 bases, the J end by 2 bases, with 8 bases between. The germline CDR1 and CDR2 sequences are LGHNA and YSLEER. The repertoire was sequenced with immunoSEQ multiplex PCR; TCRdb's copy has only in-frame clones and lacks some. The table lists about 92,000 clones, around 89% of them singletons. V and J are TRBV4-3 and TRBJ2-7; D is perhaps TRBD1 (6 bases). This TCR was recovered from an adult in good health. The sequencing used peripheral blood, collected on day 0 of AZD1222 vaccination. The CDR3 DNA is TGCGCCAGCAGCCAAGATGAGGGGGCCTACGAGCAGTACTTC. Its translation: CASSQDEGAYEQYF.